These 9 T cell receptor beta chains were sequenced from one sample in a study of cytomegalovirus exposure and HLA in healthy donors. Researchers ran the PCR with 60 Vbeta and 13 Jbeta primers. Repertoires were generated with immunoSEQ multiplex PCR, while TCRdb's copy carries only in-frame clones and drops some. The sample shows more than 95,000 clones, around 76% of them seen only once. The sequencing input was PBMCs. All receptors come from a man aged 45-65 years in good health and CMV-seropositive.

V usage is TRBV27 and J usage is TRBJ1-2, with D possibly TRBD1 on 6 matching bases. Trimming pared 6 bases from V and 2 bases from J, leaving 10 bases between. There are 13 residues in the CDR3. Germline-derived CDR1 and CDR2 are MNHEY and SMNVEV (reference sequence). The CDR3 loop is CASRNTGNYGYTF. The CDR3 nucleotides read TGTGCCAGCAGGAATACAGGGAACTATGGCTACACCTTC.

The rearrangement joins TRBV6-4 to TRBJ2-2; 8 bases are shared with TRBD2. The CDR3 extends over 16 amino acids. Losses at the gene ends were 3 bases for V and 5 bases for J; bases not matched to a gene: 8. Germline V gene data show CDR1 as MRHNA and CDR2 as SNTAGT. This CDR3 reads CASSDSTSGQTGELFF. The CDR3 nucleotides are TGTGCCAGCAGTGATTCAACTAGCGGACAGACCGGGGAGCTGTTTTTT.

Notes on this clone: Other DNA sequences within the sample encode an identical CDR3. The rearrangement links TRBV7-2 to TRBJ1-1; D unresolved. Trimming took 3 bases from V and 0 from J, leaving 5 bases between them. This CDR3 is 13 amino acids long. Germline values: CDR1 SGHTA, CDR2 FQGNSA. In DNA, the CDR3 is TGTGCCAGCAGCTTCTCCGTGAACACTGAAGCTTTCTTT. It yields the protein CASSFSVNTEAFF. Variable domain in full (rest from reference TRBV7-2 and TRBJ1-1): GAGVSQSPSNKVTEKGKDVELRCDPISGHTALYWYRQSLGQGLEFLIYFQGNSAPDKSGLPSDRFSAERTGGSVSTLTIQRTQQEDSAVYLCASSFSVNTEAFFGQGTRLTVV.

V is TRBV4-1 and J is TRBJ2-7, with D unresolved. Looked up from germline, CDR1 is MGHRA and CDR2 is YSYEKL. The CDR3 totals 15 residues. Between the trimmed V and J ends, which lost 0 bases and 0 bases, there was a span of 9 bases. CDR3 amino acids: CASSQELAVSYEQYF. The CDR3 bases are TGCGCCAGCAGCCAAGAGTTGGCGGTCTCCTACGAGCAGTACTTC.

This clone came up a few times. This rearrangement joins TRBV28 to TRBJ1-5; TRBD1 might be the D (5 bases). There are 16 residues in the CDR3. Germline loops: CDR1 MDHEN, CDR2 SYDVKM. The V end was cut by 7 bases, the J end by 7 bases, with 23 bases between. CDR3 sequence: CASNPGGDVRGQPQHF. DNA for the CDR3: TGTGCCAGCAACCCTGGGGGTGACGTTCGGGGGCAGCCCCAGCATTTT.

The chain links TRBV7-2 to TRBJ2-2, with unresolved D. Trimming removed 5 bases at V and 1 base at J, with 8 bases between. The CDR3 extends over 14 amino acids. CDR1 and CDR2 from the germline V gene are SGHTA and FQGNSA. DNA of the CDR3: TGTGCCAGCAGCCCTTATATGAACACCGGGGAGCTGTTTTTT. Translation: CASSPYMNTGELFF.

The rearrangement uses TRBV5-1 and TRBJ1-4; no reliable D call. The CDR3 is 14 residues long. Trimming removed 0 bases at V and 7 bases at J, with 10 bases between. CDR1 is SGHRS, CDR2 YFSETQ, per germline. The CDR3 here is CASSLEGRGEKLFF. The CDR3 DNA reads TGCGCCAGCAGCTTGGAGGGCCGGGGTGAAAAACTGTTTTTT.

This clone was seen only a few times. The chain couples TRBV5-1 to TRBJ1-2, with D perhaps matching TRBD1 (5 bases). Germline lookup yields CDR1 SGHRS and CDR2 YFSETQ. The CDR3 consists of 16 residues. V dropped 0 bases and J dropped 2 bases, with 14 bases sitting between them. The CDR3 sequence: CASSLVFRQFNYGYTF. CDR3 DNA sequence: TGCGCCAGCAGCTTGGTTTTCCGACAGTTCAACTATGGCTACACCTTC.

This chain connects TRBV27 to TRBJ2-6; D is unresolved. CDR3 length: 14 amino acids. Per germline, CDR1 MNHEY and CDR2 SMNVEV (reference sequence). Trimming took 5 bases from V and 0 from J, leaving 5 bases between them. The CDR3 region has the DNA TGTGCCAGCAGTCCTCTCTCTGGGGCCAACGTCCTGACTTTC. Translation gives CASSPLSGANVLTF.